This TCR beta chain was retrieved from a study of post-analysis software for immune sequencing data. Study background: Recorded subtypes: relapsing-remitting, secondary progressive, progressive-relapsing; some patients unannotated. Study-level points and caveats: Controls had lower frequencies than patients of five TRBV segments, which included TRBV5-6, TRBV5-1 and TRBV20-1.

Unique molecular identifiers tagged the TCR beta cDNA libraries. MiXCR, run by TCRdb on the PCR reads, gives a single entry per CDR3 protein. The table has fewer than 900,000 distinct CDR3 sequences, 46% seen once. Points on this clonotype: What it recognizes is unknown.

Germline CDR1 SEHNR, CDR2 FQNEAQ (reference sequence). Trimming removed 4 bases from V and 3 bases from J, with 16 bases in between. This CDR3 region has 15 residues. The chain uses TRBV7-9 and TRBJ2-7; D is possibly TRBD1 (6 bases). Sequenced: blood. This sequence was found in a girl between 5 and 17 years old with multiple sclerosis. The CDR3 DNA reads TGTGCCAGCAGCTCGCCGGGACACGGACTCTACGAGCAGTACTTC. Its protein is CASSSPGHGLYEQYF.